These 31 T cell receptor beta chains share one sample of origin, sequenced in a study of blood T cells in healthy people across ages. A second PCR, run for about 7 to 11 cycles, used a sample-barcoded 5' primer plus a J-beta primer mix. TCRdb ran MiXCR on the 5' RACE reads and lists one entry per CDR3 protein. The sample lists approximately 730,000 distinct CDR3 sequences, more than 40% occurring once. Material for sequencing was blood. The receptor source for this set is a woman aged 55-70 years in good health.

Notes on this clonotype: No conserved phenylalanine or tryptophan ends this CDR3, so it is likely a read error. The CDR3 reads CASSTPTGAQGADTQYL. The CDR3 region has the DNA TGTGCCAGCAGCACGCCGACAGGGGCTCAGGGAGCAGATACGCAGTATCTT. The chain couples TRBV11-1 to TRBJ2-3, with 8 positions matching TRBD1. The ends lost 5 bases at V and 4 bases at J; junction bases unmatched: 14. CDR1 SGHAT and CDR2 FQDESV come from the germline V gene (reference sequence). The CDR3 is made up of 17 amino acids.

This clonotype has just a few counts. The chain carries TRBV20-1 and TRBJ1-4; TRBD1 might be the D (6 bases). CDR1 is DFQATT, CDR2 SNEGSKA, per germline (reference sequence). This CDR3 is built from 12 residues. Trimming removed 7 bases from V and 6 bases from J, with 12 bases in between. For the CDR3, the DNA is TGCAGTGGCAGGGGTGGAGATGAAAAACTGTTTTTT. Translation gives CSGRGGDEKLFF.

The rearrangement uses TRBV20-1 and TRBJ1-2, with TRBD1 identical over 10 bases. In germline, CDR1 is DFQATT, CDR2 SNEGSKA (reference sequence). The CDR3 extends over 14 amino acids. With 5 bases clipped from V and 4 bases from J, the junction kept 7 bases outside the gene matches. CDR3: CSAYHRDRGYGYTF. CDR3 in DNA: TGCAGTGCTTATCACCGGGACAGGGGCTATGGCTACACCTTC.

The chain employs TRBV15 and TRBJ2-1; D is undetermined. The CDR3 loop spans 14 amino acids. V lost 0 bases to trimming and J lost 7 bases, with 10 bases between them. Germline V gene lookup returns CDR1 LNHNV and CDR2 YYDKDF (reference sequence). The CDR3 coding sequence is TGTGCCACCAGCAGAGACCCCGGACGGAATGAGCAGTTCTTC. This codes for CATSRDPGRNEQFF.

As concerns this clonotype: One end of the junction is discordant with germline, which a read error may explain. This sequence joins TRBV12-3 or TRBV12-4 and TRBJ2-3; 8 positions match TRBD1. The CDR3 is 15 residues long. This CDR3 is CVSKNPGQGTDTQYF. CDR3 sequence (DNA): TGTGTCAGCAAAAATCCGGGACAGGGCACAGATACGCAGTATTTT.

This rearrangement joins TRBV20-1 to TRBJ1-1; TRBD1 might be the D (6 bases). Trimming shortened V by 5 bases and J by 4 bases, and 23 bases separated the two germline ends. Germline V gives CDR1 DFQATT, CDR2 SNEGSKA (reference sequence). CDR3 length equals 16 residues. Here the CDR3 reads CSALREGQRKSTEAFF. Here the CDR3 DNA reads TGCAGTGCTCTCCGAGAGGGACAAAGAAAAAGCACTGAAGCTTTCTTT.

This clonotype is a singleton in its sample. This rearrangement joins TRBV7-2 to TRBJ2-4; 7 nucleotides align to TRBD2. Per germline, CDR1 SGHTA and CDR2 FQGNSA. The CDR3 loop spans 15 amino acids. V gave up 5 bases and J gave up 13 bases; unmatched junction bases: 17. CDR3 region: CASSPAASGTREQYF. CDR3 coding DNA: TGTGCCAGCAGCCCCGCGGCTAGCGGAACTAGAGAGCAGTACTTC. Complete variable domain (other parts from reference TRBV7-2 and TRBJ2-4): GAGVSQSPSNKVTEKGKDVELRCDPISGHTALYWYRQSLGQGLEFLIYFQGNSAPDKSGLPSDRFSAERTGGSVSTLTIQRTQQEDSAVYLCASSPAASGTREQYFGAGTRLSVL.

The chain joins TRBV9 to TRBJ2-2; 13 nucleotides match TRBD2. CDR1 is SGDLS, CDR2 YYNGEE, per germline. This CDR3 has 19 amino acids. V lost 0 bases, J lost 5 bases, and 10 bases stayed unmatched. CDR3 residues: CASSVATGTSGTITGELFF. The CDR3 DNA follows: TGTGCCAGCAGCGTAGCTACGGGGACTAGCGGGACGATTACCGGGGAGCTGTTTTTT.

The rearrangement links TRBV3-1 to TRBJ2-5; maybe TRBD2 (6 bases). With 1 base removed from V and 5 bases from J, the gap between germline ends came to 8 bases. Looked up from germline, CDR1 is LGHDT and CDR2 is YNNKEL (reference sequence). The CDR3 contains 13 residues. The CDR3 is CASSQASGETQYF. The CDR3 DNA reads as TGTGCCAGCAGCCAAGCAAGCGGGGAGACCCAGTACTTC.

The chain links TRBV5-4 to TRBJ1-6; tentatively, D is TRBD1 (5 bases). Germline V gene lookup returns CDR1 SGHNT and CDR2 YYREEE (reference sequence). The CDR3 is made up of 14 amino acids. Trimming took off 0 bases at V and 10 bases at J, with 11 bases between the two ends. In nucleotides, the CDR3 is TGTGCCAGCAGCTTGGAGGGGCAGGAATCACCCCTCCACTTT. This encodes CASSLEGQESPLHF.

The chain has TRBV7-2 and TRBJ2-7; maybe TRBD1 (6 bases). Germline CDR1 and CDR2: SGHTA and FQGNSA. This CDR3 comprises 14 residues. Between the trimmed V and J ends, which lost 6 bases and 13 bases, there was a span of 25 bases. For the CDR3, the DNA is TGTGCCAGCAGACTTAGTACAGGGCAAGGATCAGAATACTTC. It specifies CASRLSTGQGSEYF.

This clonotype has ten or more counts. The chain carries TRBV29-1 and TRBJ2-1; maybe TRBD2 (5 bases). CDR3 length: 14 amino acids. CDR1 SQVTM and CDR2 ANQGSEA come from the germline V gene. The germline V and J ends were trimmed by 5 bases and 4 bases, with 15 bases remaining between them. For the CDR3, the DNA is TGCAGCGTTCGGGGTTTCCCCCCTTACAATGAGCAGTTCTTC. As protein: CSVRGFPPYNEQFF.

The chain joins TRBV7-9 to TRBJ2-3; D remains unclear. This CDR3 is 10 amino acids long. The germline CDR1 and CDR2 sequences are SEHNR and FQNEAQ (reference sequence). Deletions cut 8 bases from V and 6 bases from J, with 6 bases between. CDR3 in amino acids: CASGMDTQYF. CDR3 in DNA: TGTGCCAGCGGGATGGATACGCAGTATTTT.

In its sample, this clonotype was seen a few times. The gene calls are TRBV6-1 and TRBJ2-7, with a tentative D call TRBD1 (6 bases). Trimming stripped 7 bases from V and 5 bases from J, with 24 bases between. Germline assignment: CDR1 MNHNS and CDR2 SASEGT. The CDR3 spans 16 residues. As DNA, the CDR3 is TGTGCCAGCACCCCAAGTGGGGGCGCCTCATTGAACGAGCAGTACTTC. This sequence encodes CASTPSGGASLNEQYF.

This chain connects TRBV29-1 to TRBJ2-3; D not resolved. The CDR3 covers 15 residues. V was cut by 8 bases and J by 1 base, with 19 bases left in between. Germline V gene data show CDR1 as SQVTM and CDR2 as ANQGSEA. DNA of the CDR3: TGCAGCTCCACGACGCTCCGGGTAGGCACAGATACGCAGTATTTT. This encodes CSSTTLRVGTDTQYF.

The rearrangement uses TRBV18 and TRBJ2-7; D gene uncertain. The end of the DNA fits TRBJ2-5 better, so the J call may be wrong. The germline CDR1 and CDR2 sequences are KGHSH and LQKENI. The CDR3 length is 15 residues. In DNA form, the CDR3 reads TGTGCCAGCTCACCGGACCCCTTTGGCACCGAGACCCAGTACTTC. Protein product: CASSPDPFGTETQYF.

This clonotype has a single count. CDR3: CASSPVDPGQIGKLFF. The CDR3 DNA is TGTGCCAGCAGCCCCGTTGATCCAGGGCAGATAGGAAAACTGTTTTTT. V is TRBV7-3 and J is TRBJ1-4; D is perhaps TRBD1 (5 bases). CDR1 is SGHTA and CDR2 is FQGTGA in the germline V gene. The CDR3 contains 16 residues. V was cut by 5 bases and J by 10 bases, with 23 bases left in between.

The V gene is TRBV2, the J gene TRBJ2-3; 10 bases match TRBD1. CDR1 is SNHLY and CDR2 is FYNNEI in the germline V gene. The trim removed 4 bases at V and 4 bases at J, leaving 5 bases unmatched. The CDR3 runs 15 residues. CDR3 in DNA: TGTGCCAGCAGTGGATCGGACAGGGGGGCAGATACGCAGTATTTT. Its translation is CASSGSDRGADTQYF.

Comments on this clonotype: The junction does not match germline at one end; this may be a read error. This sequence joins TRBV6-2 or TRBV6-3 and TRBJ2-7; 8 nucleotides line up with TRBD2. This CDR3 has 14 amino acids. Germline assignment: CDR1 MNHEY and CDR2 SVGEGT. The CDR3 DNA reads as TGTGCCAGCAGTTATAGCGGGATTTCCTACAAGCAGTACTTC. It codes for CASSYSGISYKQYF.

The chain employs TRBV6-1 and TRBJ1-2, with D unclear. The ends were cut back, 8 bases at V and 3 bases at J, with 7 bases in the middle. CDR1 is MNHNS, CDR2 SASEGT, per germline. The CDR3 contains 11 residues. CDR3 region: CASVWDYGYTF. The CDR3 region has the DNA TGTGCCAGCGTTTGGGACTATGGCTACACCTTC.

As for this clonotype: The germline gene is not matched at one end of the junction; a read error may be the cause. This chain connects TRBV20-1 to TRBJ2-3, with D possibly being TRBD1 or TRBD2 (5 bases each). The CDR3 totals 15 residues. CDR1 is DFQATT, CDR2 SNEGSKA, per germline (reference sequence). CDR3 in amino acids: CSARELGPSTDTQYF. CDR3 nucleotide sequence: TGCAGTGCCAGAGAGTTGGGACCAAGCACAGATACGCAGTATTTT.

Points on this clonotype: A much larger clonotype is one base distant, so this may be a read error. The V and J genes are TRBV29-1 and TRBJ2-7, with 9 bases fitting TRBD1. The CDR3 spans 15 residues. The germline gives CDR1 SQVTM, CDR2 ANQGSEA. For the CDR3, the DNA is TGCACTATGAGGGGGGACAGGGCAGGCCTTCATGAGCAGTACTTC. It encodes CTMRGDRAGLHEQYF.

Points on this clonotype: A much larger clonotype is one base distant, so this may be a read error. The J gene is TRBJ2-1, the V gene TRBV20-1; D call uncertain. CDR3 length: 12 amino acids. V was pared by 4 bases and J by 10 bases, with 14 bases between. CDR1 is DFQATT and CDR2 is SNEGSKA in the germline V gene (reference sequence). In DNA, the CDR3 is TGCAGTGCTACCCGAAAGAGCTACGAGCAGTTCTTC. Translated: CSATRKSYEQFF.

This sequence joins TRBV6-2 or TRBV6-3 and TRBJ2-1; the D is unclear. Germline V gene lookup returns CDR1 MNHEY and CDR2 SVGEGT. This CDR3 has 14 amino acids. The V end lost 4 bases, the J end lost 4 bases, and 11 bases lay between the germline ends. The CDR3 protein is CASSLPRVYNEQFF. In nucleotides, the CDR3 is TGTGCCAGCAGTTTGCCGCGCGTTTACAATGAGCAGTTCTTC.

The gene calls are TRBV3-1 and TRBJ2-5; no definite D call. Trimming stripped 4 bases from V and 1 base from J, with 13 bases between. The CDR3 is 15 residues long. Germline CDR1 and CDR2: LGHDT and YNNKEL (reference sequence). Here the CDR3 DNA reads TGTGCCAGCAGCCCCGTCATCACAGCCCAAGAGACCCAGTACTTC. Translating it yields CASSPVITAQETQYF.

This clonotype was observed once. The J gene is TRBJ1-2, the V gene TRBV2, with 9 nucleotides matching TRBD1. In germline, CDR1 is SNHLY, CDR2 FYNNEI. Losses at the gene ends were 4 bases for V and 4 bases for J; bases not matched to a gene: 4. This CDR3 is 14 amino acids long. The chain's CDR3 is CASSAGTGRYGYTF. CDR3 bases: TGTGCCAGCAGTGCCGGGACAGGGCGCTATGGCTACACCTTC.

In this sample, this clonotype turned up a few times. The gene calls are TRBV7-3 and TRBJ2-2, with no clear D. V was shortened by 5 bases and J by 6 bases, with 13 bases between the two germline ends. CDR1 and CDR2 from the germline V gene are SGHTA and FQGTGA. CDR3 length: 14 amino acids. CDR3 region: CASSPYNGAGELFF. In nucleotides, the CDR3 is TGTGCCAGCAGCCCTTATAATGGGGCCGGGGAGCTGTTTTTT.

The CDR3 DNA reads TGTGCCAGCAGCCGGGGACAGGGAGGGGGCACAGATACGCAGTATTTT. It is translated as CASSRGQGGGTDTQYF. J is TRBJ2-3 and V is TRBV7-9; 9 bases line up with TRBD1. Germline V gene lookup returns CDR1 SEHNR and CDR2 FQNEAQ (reference sequence). Trimming at V came to 5 bases and at J to 1 base, leaving 7 bases not matched to a gene. The length of the CDR3 is 16 residues. The full variable domain, rest sourced from reference TRBV7-9 and TRBJ2-3, is DTGVSQNPRHKITKRGQNVTFRCDPISEHNRLYWYRQTLGQGPEFLTYFQNEAQLEKSRLLSDRFSAERPKGSFSTLEIQRTEQGDSAMYLCASSRGQGGGTDTQYFGPGTRLTVL.

The rearrangement links TRBV5-1 to TRBJ2-7, with TRBD1 matching 7 bases. The trim removed 0 bases at V and 7 bases at J, leaving 7 bases unmatched. The CDR3 sequence is 14 residues long. Per the germline V gene, CDR1 is SGHRS and CDR2 is YFSETQ. CDR3 DNA sequence: TGCGCCAGCAGCTTGGAGGGGGCATCTACGGAGCAGTACTTC. This translates into CASSLEGASTEQYF.

V and J are TRBV6-4 and TRBJ2-2, with D perhaps matching TRBD2 (5 bases). The CDR3 is 13 residues long. From germline, CDR1 is MRHNA and CDR2 SNTAGT. The V gene lost 7 bases and the J gene lost 5 bases, with 11 bases spanning the gap. As DNA, the CDR3 is TGTGCCAGCAAATCACGGGATACCGGGGAGCTGTTTTTT. Its translation: CASKSRDTGELFF.

The chain joins TRBV19 to TRBJ2-1, with D perhaps matching TRBD2 (6 bases). Trimming removed 2 bases at V and 7 bases at J, with 15 bases between. This CDR3 has 15 residues. Per the germline V gene, CDR1 is LNHDA and CDR2 is SQIVND (reference sequence). CDR3 sequence (DNA): TGTGCCAGTAGTATACAGGGCGGGATCGGAAATGAGCAGTTCTTC. The encoded protein is CASSIQGGIGNEQFF.